Shown below are 31 T cell receptor beta chains from a single sample sequenced in a study of vaccination and CD4 T cells after COVID-19. Treatment meaning: approximately 9-day PBMC culture with coronavirus spike peptide pools or control peptides (ViraFEST assay). The Oncomine TCR Beta short-read assay was applied to DNA of cultured CD4+ T cells. MiXCR, applied by TCRdb to the PCR reads, yields one record per CDR3 protein. The sample lists about 14,000 distinct CDR3 sequences, about 55% occurring once. No cognate antigen is known for these TCRs. Sequencing was performed on CD4+ T cells from blood, cultured in vitro, taken before SARS-CoV-2 vaccination. These receptor sequences come from a human donor who had recovered from COVID-19.

The V call is TRBV12-3 or TRBV12-4, the J call TRBJ2-1; D not resolved. The length of the CDR3 is 15 residues. With 1 base removed from V and 6 bases from J, the gap between germline ends came to 13 bases. The CDR3 is CASSLGYSISNEQFF. The CDR3 coding sequence is TGTGCCAGCAGTTTAGGTTACAGTATCAGCAATGAGCAGTTCTTC.

CDR3 coding DNA: TGTGCCAGCTCCAACCGGGACAGGGGTTCGGGGAATCAGCCCCAGCATTTT. The encoded protein is CASSNRDRGSGNQPQHF. The V call is TRBV18, the J call TRBJ1-5, with 10 positions matching TRBD1. Germline V gives CDR1 KGHSH, CDR2 LQKENI. V gave up 6 bases and J gave up 4 bases; unmatched junction bases: 12. The CDR3 extends over 17 amino acids.

The rearrangement uses TRBV15 and TRBJ2-7; D is possibly TRBD1 (5 bases). Trimming removed 0 bases at V and 2 bases at J, with 8 bases between. There are 14 residues in the CDR3. Looked up from germline, CDR1 is LNHNV and CDR2 is YYDKDF (reference sequence). CDR3 nucleotides: TGTGCCACCAGCAGAGATCAGGGCCCCTACGAGCAGTACTTC. Translation gives CATSRDQGPYEQYF.

The chain couples TRBV6-1 to TRBJ2-5; 15 nucleotides line up with TRBD2. The V gene's germline CDR1 is MNHNS and CDR2 SASEGT. CDR3 size: 15 residues. Unmatched junction bases numbered 3, after V lost 5 bases and J lost 5 bases. DNA of the CDR3: TGTGCCAGCAGTCACGGGACTAGCGGGAGGGAGACCCAGTACTTC. This gives the protein CASSHGTSGRETQYF.

The rearrangement uses TRBV3-1 and TRBJ2-7; D is ambiguous. This CDR3 contains 12 residues. V lost 1 base and J 6 bases, leaving 7 bases between the germline ends. Germline CDR1 LGHDT, CDR2 YNNKEL (reference sequence). The CDR3 sequence is CASSQASAEQYF. The CDR3 coding sequence is TGTGCCAGCAGCCAAGCATCCGCCGAGCAGTACTTC.

The chain has TRBV28 and TRBJ1-2; 7 nucleotides agree with TRBD1. Germline CDR1 MDHEN, CDR2 SYDVKM. The CDR3 length is 15 residues. V lost 5 bases, J lost 5 bases, and 11 bases stayed unmatched. The CDR3 loop reads CASSLLRTGSYGYTF. The CDR3 nucleotides read TGTGCCAGCAGTCTACTTCGGACAGGTTCTTATGGCTACACCTTC.

This clonotype was seen a few times. The rearrangement links TRBV7-2 to TRBJ1-3, with no clear D. Germline V CDR1 and CDR2: SGHTA, FQGNSA. Trimming took off 3 bases at V and 6 bases at J, with 9 bases between the two ends. CDR3 length equals 13 residues. Written as DNA, the CDR3 is TGTGCCAGCAGCTTTAGGAGGGAAAACACCATATATTTT. Translated, it gives CASSFRRENTIYF.

This clonotype showed up just once. The chain has TRBV5-4 and TRBJ2-7; 8 bases match TRBD1. The CDR3 runs 15 residues. With V trimmed by 4 bases and J by 4 bases, 10 bases remained unmatched. Germline V gives CDR1 SGHNT, CDR2 YYREEE (reference sequence). CDR3 in DNA: TGTGCCAGCAGCAGCTCCTCCGGGACAGGTTACGAGCAGTACTTC. Translating it yields CASSSSSGTGYEQYF.

The chain couples TRBV7-8 to TRBJ1-3; D is undetermined. Germline assignment: CDR1 SGHVS and CDR2 FQNEAQ. This CDR3 spans 13 amino acids. Trimming pared 0 bases from V and 6 bases from J, leaving 6 bases between. The CDR3 protein is CASSLALENTIYF. In DNA form, the CDR3 reads TGTGCCAGCAGCTTAGCGCTGGAAAACACCATATATTTT.

This clonotype appeared a few times. The J gene is TRBJ1-5, the V gene TRBV12-3 or TRBV12-4, with a tentative D call TRBD1 (5 bases). Trimming removed 6 bases from V and 2 bases from J, with 8 bases in between. The CDR3 length is 13 residues. The CDR3, as DNA: TGTGCCAGCAGCACACAGGGCAATCAGCCCCAGCATTTT. It encodes CASSTQGNQPQHF.

This clonotype was picked up a small number of times. V gene TRBV6-2 or TRBV6-3 combines with J gene TRBJ2-3; D is unresolved. CDR1 is MNHEY, CDR2 SVGEGT, per germline. Trimming cost V 2 bases and J 2 bases, with 20 bases left between them. CDR3 length: 18 residues. This CDR3 reads CASSYSAAGRWDTDTQYF. The DNA for the CDR3 is TGTGCCAGCAGTTACAGCGCGGCCGGGCGTTGGGACACAGATACGCAGTATTTT.

The chain uses TRBV20-1 and TRBJ2-7; 11 nucleotides agree with TRBD2. There are 18 residues in the CDR3. Losses at the gene ends were 3 bases for V and 5 bases for J; bases not matched to a gene: 18. CDR1 and CDR2 (germline): DFQATT, SNEGSKA (reference sequence). DNA of the CDR3: TGCAGTGCTAGGCAACTAGCGGGAGAGGCATTTCGGTGGGACGAGCAGTACTTC. The encoded protein is CSARQLAGEAFRWDEQYF.

This chain connects TRBV28 to TRBJ2-7, with D perhaps matching TRBD1 (5 bases). The CDR3 contains 17 residues. Trimming took off 7 bases at V and 0 bases at J, with 22 bases between the two ends. Per germline, CDR1 MDHEN and CDR2 SYDVKM. CDR3 in amino acids: CASIGRALSFLSYEQYF. In nucleotides, the CDR3 is TGTGCCAGCATTGGCAGGGCCCTATCCTTCCTCTCCTACGAGCAGTACTTC.

The rearrangement links TRBV12-3 or TRBV12-4 to TRBJ2-6, with D uncertain. This CDR3 has 15 residues. Trimming shortened V by 3 bases and J by 1 base, and 7 bases separated the two germline ends. CDR3 residues: CASSFGLSGANVLTF. CDR3 DNA sequence: TGTGCCAGCAGTTTCGGCTTATCTGGGGCCAACGTCCTGACTTTC.

This clonotype has more than one count but fewer than ten. The J gene is TRBJ2-4, the V gene TRBV20-1; TRBD1 agrees at 7 bases. Trimming took 3 bases from V and 8 from J; bases not matched to a gene: 7. Looked up from germline, CDR1 is DFQATT and CDR2 is SNEGSKA (reference sequence). The CDR3 is 13 residues long. DNA of the CDR3: TGCAGTGCTAGTGGGACAGCTAGGGACATTCAGTACTTC. It codes for CSASGTARDIQYF.

This clonotype appeared a few times. This chain connects TRBV20-1 to TRBJ1-5; D is possibly TRBD1 (6 bases). V was clipped by 6 bases and J by 4 bases, with 16 bases between them. The CDR3 sequence is 14 residues long. Germline CDR1 is DFQATT and CDR2 is SNEGSKA (reference sequence). The CDR3 is CSAQQVTGNQPQHF. CDR3 nucleotides: TGCAGTGCCCAGCAAGTGACAGGTAATCAGCCCCAGCATTTT.

The V call is TRBV7-3, the J call TRBJ2-3; TRBD2 matches 11 bases. The CDR3 has 16 residues. Germline V lookup: CDR1 SGHTA, CDR2 FQGTGA. The V gene end was trimmed by 5 bases and the J gene end by 4 bases; junction bases not matched to a gene: 8. CDR3 loop: CASSLALAGGADTQYF. The CDR3 DNA sequence: TGTGCCAGCAGCCTCGCCCTAGCGGGAGGAGCAGATACGCAGTATTTT.

The chain uses TRBV28 and TRBJ2-4, with 12 bases fitting TRBD2. V lost 5 bases to trimming and J lost 7 bases; unmatched junction nucleotides: 6. This CDR3 is built from 15 residues. CDR1 MDHEN and CDR2 SYDVKM come from the germline V gene. CDR3 sequence reads: CASSRTSGIGNIQYF. As DNA, the CDR3 is TGTGCCAGCAGTCGGACTAGCGGGATTGGGAACATTCAGTACTTC.

This clonotype turned up a few times. This sequence joins TRBV28 and TRBJ1-5; 9 positions match TRBD1. The CDR3 runs 19 residues. Germline-derived CDR1 and CDR2 are MDHEN and SYDVKM. With 2 bases clipped from V and 6 bases from J, the junction kept 17 bases outside the gene matches. CDR3 sequence: CASSLLRPGTGLGSQPQHF. For the CDR3, the DNA is TGTGCCAGCAGTTTACTTCGTCCCGGGACAGGGTTGGGGAGTCAGCCCCAGCATTTT.

CDR3 sequence: CASSPEGAYGYTF. CDR3 nucleotide sequence: TGTGCCAGCTCACCGGAGGGGGCCTATGGCTACACCTTC. The chain links TRBV18 to TRBJ1-2; the match to TRBD1 covers 7 bases. The length of the CDR3 is 13 residues. Germline CDR1 KGHSH, CDR2 LQKENI. V lost 3 bases, J lost 4 bases, and 2 bases stayed unmatched.

This chain connects TRBV6-1 to TRBJ2-7; D is possibly TRBD2 (5 bases). Trimming shortened V by 6 bases and J by 0 bases, and 12 bases separated the two germline ends. The CDR3 has 14 amino acids. In germline, CDR1 is MNHNS, CDR2 SASEGT. The CDR3 is CASSRGSYSYEQYF. CDR3 sequence (DNA): TGTGCCAGCAGCCGGGGTTCTTACTCCTACGAGCAGTACTTC.

The V gene is TRBV30, the J gene TRBJ2-2, with TRBD2 identical over 12 bases. Germline lookup yields CDR1 GTSNPN and CDR2 SVGIG (reference sequence). J gave up 5 bases and V 0 bases, and 4 bases lay outside the gene matches. The CDR3 length is 16 residues. The CDR3 is CAWSVASGRGTGELFF. DNA of the CDR3: TGTGCCTGGAGTGTAGCTAGCGGGAGGGGGACCGGGGAGCTGTTTTTT.

V usage is TRBV6-5 and J usage is TRBJ2-3, with TRBD2 as a possible D gene (5 bases). The germline gives CDR1 MNHEY, CDR2 SVGAGI. There are 17 residues in the CDR3. V was trimmed by 0 bases and J by 0 bases, leaving 13 bases between them. The CDR3 nucleotides are TGTGCCAGCAGTTACTCGCGCTTAGCGCCTAGCACAGATACGCAGTATTTT. Translation: CASSYSRLAPSTDTQYF.

The rearrangement links TRBV7-3 to TRBJ2-5; possible D gene TRBD2, 6 bases. Germline CDR1 and CDR2: SGHTA and FQGTGA. This CDR3 is built from 13 residues. Trimming left V 2 bases short and J 4 bases short, with 8 bases between. Written as DNA, the CDR3 is TGTGCCAGCAGCTTAGGGACTGGAGAGACCCAGTACTTC. It translates to CASSLGTGETQYF.

This clonotype was found once. The V and J genes are TRBV20-1 and TRBJ2-7; D not resolved. V was shortened by 3 bases and J by 6 bases, with 9 bases between the two germline ends. CDR3 length: 11 amino acids. The germline V gene encodes CDR1 DFQATT and CDR2 SNEGSKA (reference sequence). The CDR3 DNA is TGCAGTGCTAGGGCTAGGAGCGAGCAGTACTTC. Translating it yields CSARARSEQYF.

This clonotype was counted between two and nine times. The chain recombines TRBV6-5 with TRBJ2-3; no clear D gene. CDR3 size: 12 residues. Germline V gene data show CDR1 as MNHEY and CDR2 as SVGAGI. Trimming pared 4 bases from V and 2 bases from J, leaving 4 bases between. This chain's CDR3 is CASSSTTDTQYF. In DNA, the CDR3 is TGTGCCAGCAGTTCTACCACAGATACGCAGTATTTT.

This clonotype was observed a handful of times. The chain combines TRBV11-3 with TRBJ1-2, with TRBD1 matching over 12 bases. CDR1 SGHNT and CDR2 YENEEA come from the germline V gene. V was clipped by 2 bases and J by 3 bases; unmatched bases: 13. The CDR3 sequence is 19 residues long. The CDR3 region is CASSLPFCLWDRGHYGYTF. Written as DNA, the CDR3 is TGTGCCAGCAGCTTACCTTTTTGTTTGTGGGACAGGGGGCACTATGGCTACACCTTC. Complete variable domain (other parts from reference TRBV11-3 and TRBJ1-2): EAGVVQSPRYKIIEKKQPVAFWCNPISGHNTLYWYLQNLGQGPELLIRYENEEAVDDSQLPKDRFSAERLKGVDSTLKIQPAELGDSAVYLCASSLPFCLWDRGHYGYTFGSGTRLTVV.

This chain joins TRBV5-8 and TRBJ2-3; D is unclear. With 0 bases removed from V and 3 bases from J, the gap between germline ends came to 5 bases. Germline V lookup: CDR1 SGHTS, CDR2 YDEGEE. There are 13 residues in the CDR3. The CDR3 is CASSLAGTDTQYF. The CDR3 bases are TGTGCCAGCAGCTTGGCCGGTACAGATACGCAGTATTTT.

V usage is TRBV4-3 and J usage is TRBJ2-5, with unresolved D. The V and J ends lost 0 bases and 5 bases respectively, with 7 bases between them. Germline V gene lookup returns CDR1 LGHNA and CDR2 YSLEER. The CDR3 has 13 amino acids. CDR3 sequence (DNA): TGCGCCAGCAGCCAAGATCGTCGCGAGACCCAGTACTTC. As protein: CASSQDRRETQYF.

CDR3 coding DNA: TGCGCCAGCAGCCCCATCGGGACAACGGTGGAGACCCAGTACTTC. Protein: CASSPIGTTVETQYF. V gene TRBV5-1 combines with J gene TRBJ2-5; weak D call: TRBD1 (6 bases). This CDR3 has 15 amino acids. Germline CDR1 and CDR2: SGHRS and YFSETQ. V lost 4 bases and J lost 5, with 18 bases in between.

CDR3 residues: CASSIVSGMNYGYTF. In DNA, the CDR3 is TGTGCCAGTAGTATAGTTTCCGGTATGAACTATGGCTACACCTTC. The chain joins TRBV19 to TRBJ1-2; D is uncertain. This CDR3 region has 15 residues. Germline CDR1 LNHDA, CDR2 SQIVND (reference sequence). Trimming removed 1 base from V and 2 bases from J, with 11 bases in between. The variable domain in full, completed from reference TRBV19 and TRBJ1-2, reads DGGITQSPKYLFRKEGQNVTLSCEQNLNHDAMYWYRQDPGQGLRLIYYSQIVNDFQKGDIAEGYSVSREKKESFPLTVTSAQKNPTAFYLCASSIVSGMNYGYTFGSGTRLTVV.